One sample yielded the 31 T cell receptor beta chains listed below, sequenced in a study of OX40 agonist ivuxolimab in advanced cancers. The data were produced by immunoSEQ multiplex PCR, yet TCRdb's version contains in-frame clones alone and is incomplete. Seen here are around 62,000 clones, 88% observed once, and the top ten hold approximately 0.27%. This material consisted of CD4+ or CD8+ T cells sorted from blood, taken in a trial of the OX40 agonist ivuxolimab. The receptors come from an adult with an advanced solid tumor such as melanoma, head and neck, liver or kidney cancer.

The chain combines TRBV2 with TRBJ2-7; D is possibly TRBD1 or TRBD2 (5 bases each). CDR3 length: 14 amino acids. V was cut by 6 bases and J by 3 bases, with 15 bases left in between. The germline gives CDR1 SNHLY, CDR2 FYNNEI. CDR3 DNA sequence: TGTGCCAGCAGGGACGGGACGGGGAACTACGAGCAGTACTTC. Its translation is CASRDGTGNYEQYF.

The CDR3 region is CASRIDTNQPQHF. The CDR3 DNA follows: TGTGCCAGCAGGATAGACACAAATCAGCCCCAGCATTTT. V gene TRBV28 combines with J gene TRBJ1-5; D remains ambiguous. V shed 6 bases and J shed 4 bases, with 10 bases lying between them. The CDR3 consists of 13 residues. Germline CDR1 and CDR2: MDHEN and SYDVKM.

This clone appeared once. The gene calls are TRBV7-2 and TRBJ2-5, with D possibly matching TRBD2 (6 bases). Germline V gene sequence: CDR1 SGHTA, CDR2 FQGNSA. The CDR3 has 17 residues. V was shortened by 5 bases and J by 1 base, with 20 bases between the two germline ends. In DNA form, the CDR3 reads TGTGCCAGCAGCCCCCGCCCCCTACGGGGAGGCCAAGAGACCCAGTACTTC. Translating gives CASSPRPLRGGQETQYF.

The chain combines TRBV18 with TRBJ2-3; no clear D gene. The germline gives CDR1 KGHSH, CDR2 LQKENI. Trimming left V 7 bases short and J 0 bases short, with 14 bases between. The CDR3 extends over 15 amino acids. In DNA, the CDR3 is TGTGCCAGCTTCCCCCGGACCTCTAGCACAGATACGCAGTATTTT. It codes for CASFPRTSSTDTQYF.

This chain links TRBV27 with TRBJ2-2; no clear D. This CDR3 has 14 residues. Germline V gene sequence: CDR1 MNHEY, CDR2 SMNVEV (reference sequence). Trimming left V 5 bases short and J 2 bases short, with 9 bases between. The CDR3 DNA sequence: TGTGCCAGCAGTGAAACTTTAAACACCGGGGAGCTGTTTTTT. Its translation: CASSETLNTGELFF.

The gene calls are TRBV28 and TRBJ2-1; 14 bases are a match to TRBD2. Germline V gene data show CDR1 as MDHEN and CDR2 as SYDVKM. The V and J ends lost 6 bases and 14 bases, in that order; junction bases with no gene match: 9. There are 14 residues in the CDR3. The CDR3 DNA reads TGTGCCAGCAGAGAGGGACTAGCGGGAGATCTGAAGTTCTTC. Translated, it gives CASREGLAGDLKFF.

The V gene is TRBV19, the J gene TRBJ2-7, with TRBD2 identical over 10 bases. J was trimmed by 2 bases and V by 6 bases; bases with no gene match: 4. CDR1 LNHDA and CDR2 SQIVND come from the germline V gene (reference sequence). The CDR3 spans 14 residues. For the CDR3, the DNA is TGTGCCAGTAGCGCTAGCGGGGGACCCTACGAGCAGTACTTC. Its protein product is CASSASGGPYEQYF.

This clone showed up just once. The chain has TRBV11-3 and TRBJ2-6; no firm D call. The ends were cut back, 1 base at V and 0 bases at J, with 7 bases in the middle. The CDR3 is 16 residues long. CDR1 is SGHNT, CDR2 YENEEA, per germline. The CDR3 DNA sequence: TGTGCCAGCAGCTTAGCGGGTAGCTCTGGGGCCAACGTCCTGACTTTC. Translated: CASSLAGSSGANVLTF.

This clone has more than one count but fewer than ten. V is TRBV7-2 and J is TRBJ2-4; possibly TRBD2 for D (5 bases). V was trimmed by 6 bases and J by 1 base, leaving 10 bases between them. The CDR3 loop spans 14 amino acids. Germline lookup yields CDR1 SGHTA and CDR2 FQGNSA. The CDR3 nucleotides read TGTGCCAGCAGACCGGACTTCGCCAAAAACATTCAGTACTTC. Amino acids: CASRPDFAKNIQYF.

The V call is TRBV5-1, the J call TRBJ1-2; possibly TRBD1 for D (6 bases). V was shortened by 4 bases and J by 3 bases, with 10 bases between the two germline ends. The CDR3 length is 13 residues. Germline V lookup: CDR1 SGHRS, CDR2 YFSETQ. CDR3 sequence: CASSVGQDYGYTF. CDR3 bases: TGCGCCAGCAGCGTGGGACAAGACTATGGCTACACCTTC.

The rearrangement joins TRBV5-1 to TRBJ1-1; possibly TRBD1 for D (5 bases). The V gene lost 0 bases and the J gene lost 10 bases, with 10 bases spanning the gap. Germline CDR1 and CDR2: SGHRS and YFSETQ. This CDR3 is built from 12 residues. CDR3 amino acids: CASSLVGPGAFF. The DNA of the CDR3 is TGCGCCAGCAGCTTGGTGGGGCCGGGAGCTTTCTTT.

V and J are TRBV14 and TRBJ1-6; 7 bases align to TRBD1. Unmatched junction bases numbered 4, after V lost 5 bases and J lost 6 bases. Germline assignment: CDR1 SGHDN and CDR2 FVKESK. There are 14 residues in the CDR3. This chain's CDR3 is CASSEGQVNSPLHF. CDR3 coding DNA: TGTGCCAGCAGCGAAGGACAGGTTAATTCACCCCTCCACTTT.

This clone has only a few counts. The chain joins TRBV11-3 to TRBJ2-2; 7 bases are shared with TRBD1. Unmatched junction bases numbered 15, after V lost 5 bases and J lost 3 bases. CDR3 length: 18 residues. CDR1 SGHNT and CDR2 YENEEA come from the germline V gene. CDR3: CASSLYPTPGGDTGELFF. CDR3 bases: TGTGCCAGCAGCCTTTACCCCACTCCAGGGGGAGACACCGGGGAGCTGTTTTTT.

This chain uses TRBV25-1 with TRBJ1-2, with 7 bases lining up with TRBD1. This CDR3 comprises 14 residues. Trimming at V came to 6 bases and at J to 10 bases, leaving 14 bases not matched to a gene. CDR1 and CDR2 from the germline V gene are MGHDK and SYGVNS. The CDR3, as DNA: TGTGCCAGCAGGCAGGGGGGGCGCAGGTCGGACTACACCTTC. It yields the protein CASRQGGRRSDYTF.

The chain has TRBV5-1 and TRBJ1-1; D is unresolved. This CDR3 has 14 amino acids. V lost 1 base to trimming and J lost 0 bases, with 7 bases between them. Germline assignment: CDR1 SGHRS and CDR2 YFSETQ. The CDR3 loop reads CASSLKDMNTEAFF. The CDR3 DNA sequence: TGCGCCAGCAGCTTGAAGGATATGAACACTGAAGCTTTCTTT.

This clone appeared a few times. The V gene is TRBV18, the J gene TRBJ1-2; D gene uncertain. V gave up 3 bases and J gave up 8 bases, with 10 bases separating them. Germline loops: CDR1 KGHSH, CDR2 LQKENI. The CDR3 runs to 12 residues. The CDR3 DNA reads as TGTGCCAGCTCACCTACGGGGTCGGGCTACACCTTC. Translation gives CASSPTGSGYTF.

The chain has TRBV2 and TRBJ2-7, with D perhaps TRBD2 (5 bases). Trimming left V 4 bases short and J 2 bases short, with 9 bases between. The CDR3 totals 13 residues. Germline V gene data show CDR1 as SNHLY and CDR2 as FYNNEI. DNA for the CDR3: TGTGCCAGCAGTGGTAACGGGGCCTACGAGCAGTACTTC. This sequence encodes CASSGNGAYEQYF.

V gene TRBV10-3 combines with J gene TRBJ2-1, with 10 nucleotides matching TRBD2. The CDR3 sequence is 18 residues long. CDR1 and CDR2 (germline): ENHRY, SYGVKD. Trimming cost V 2 bases and J 1 base; bases outside gene matches: 8. In nucleotides, the CDR3 is TGTGCCATCAGTGAGATAAGCGGGAGGGCGAAGTCCTACAATGAGCAGTTCTTC. Residues: CAISEISGRAKSYNEQFF.

This chain connects TRBV19 to TRBJ2-3; 10 bases match TRBD2. The CDR3 spans 16 residues. The V gene's germline CDR1 is LNHDA and CDR2 SQIVND (reference sequence). Trimming removed 5 bases from V and 4 bases from J; junction bases left unmatched: 9. In DNA, the CDR3 is TGTGCCAGTAGTGGGCGGGCTAGCGGGAGCTCAGATACGCAGTATTTT. It encodes CASSGRASGSSDTQYF. Based on the CDR3 plus reference TRBV19 and TRBJ2-3, the full variable domain is DGGITQSPKYLFRKEGQNVTLSCEQNLNHDAMYWYRQDPGQGLRLIYYSQIVNDFQKGDIAEGYSVSREKKESFPLTVTSAQKNPTAFYLCASSGRASGSSDTQYFGPGTRLTVL.

The rearrangement uses TRBV5-1 and TRBJ2-1; 11 bases are shared with TRBD2. Per the germline V gene, CDR1 is SGHRS and CDR2 is YFSETQ. The J segment lost 7 bases and the V segment lost 4 bases, leaving 7 bases of the junction unmatched. The CDR3 extends over 15 amino acids. This chain's CDR3 is CASSVGTSGSNEQFF. CDR3 coding DNA: TGCGCCAGCAGCGTCGGGACTAGCGGATCAAATGAGCAGTTCTTC.

The chain has TRBV19 and TRBJ2-5; weak D call: TRBD2 (5 bases). The germline V and J ends were trimmed by 5 bases and 7 bases, with 17 bases remaining between them. There are 14 residues in the CDR3. CDR1 is LNHDA and CDR2 is SQIVND in the germline V gene (reference sequence). The CDR3 is CASSDTTRVGTQYF. The CDR3 nucleotides are TGTGCCAGTAGTGACACTACTAGGGTGGGGACCCAGTACTTC.

This clone has just one count. The genes are TRBV2 and TRBJ1-5, with D possibly being TRBD1 (5 bases). Trimming shortened V by 6 bases and J by 7 bases, and 16 bases separated the two germline ends. There are 14 residues in the CDR3. Germline V CDR1 and CDR2: SNHLY, FYNNEI. CDR3 DNA sequence: TGTGCCAGCAGCCCTCGGGAGGGACGGCAGCCCCAGCATTTT. It translates to CASSPREGRQPQHF.

J is TRBJ2-1 and V is TRBV7-6; no firm D call. The CDR3 loop spans 16 amino acids. CDR1 and CDR2 from the germline V gene are SGHVS and FNYEAQ. Trimming shortened V by 2 bases and J by 3 bases, and 14 bases separated the two germline ends. In DNA, the CDR3 is TGTGCCAGCAGCTTAAGTGGGCTTCGACTCTACAATGAGCAGTTCTTC. This translates into CASSLSGLRLYNEQFF.

The chain uses TRBV5-1 and TRBJ2-5; D call uncertain. This CDR3 has 12 amino acids. From germline, CDR1 is SGHRS and CDR2 YFSETQ. V was pared by 5 bases and J by 4 bases, with 9 bases between. The CDR3 region is CASRSPRETQYF. Written as DNA, the CDR3 is TGCGCCAGCAGGAGCCCTAGAGAGACCCAGTACTTC.

V and J are TRBV7-3 and TRBJ1-2; the D is unclear. The V end lost 5 bases, the J end lost 8 bases, and 15 bases lay between the germline ends. CDR1 and CDR2 from the germline V gene are SGHTA and FQGTGA. The CDR3 runs to 13 residues. The CDR3 bases are TGTGCCAGCAGCCCAACTTGGGGAGAGGGCTACACCTTC. It yields the protein CASSPTWGEGYTF.

The V gene is TRBV19, the J gene TRBJ2-1; 8 bases agree with TRBD2. After removal of 6 bases from V and 8 bases from J, the junction contained 3 bases not matched to a gene. This CDR3 is built from 12 residues. Germline V gene sequence: CDR1 LNHDA, CDR2 SQIVND (reference sequence). In DNA form, the CDR3 reads TGTGCCAGTAGAAGCGGGAGCGATGAGCAGTTCTTC. It yields the protein CASRSGSDEQFF.

This clone was recorded a few times. The rearrangement links TRBV10-3 to TRBJ1-1; TRBD1 aligns across 7 bases. The CDR3 is 15 residues long. The germline CDR1 and CDR2 sequences are ENHRY and SYGVKD. J lost 5 bases, V lost 5 bases, and 11 bases had no gene match. CDR3: CAISKGDRAGTEAFF. CDR3 coding DNA: TGTGCCATCAGTAAGGGCGACAGGGCGGGGACTGAAGCTTTCTTT.

The rearrangement links TRBV7-2 to TRBJ1-5; tentative D call: TRBD1 (5 bases). Trimming left V 5 bases short and J 0 bases short, with 8 bases between. CDR3 size: 14 residues. Germline V lookup: CDR1 SGHTA, CDR2 FQGNSA. CDR3 sequence: CASSGTASNQPQHF. The DNA of the CDR3 is TGTGCCAGCAGCGGGACGGCTAGCAATCAGCCCCAGCATTTT. The full variable domain, in which reference TRBV7-2 and TRBJ1-5 provide the parts outside the CDR3, is GAGVSQSPSNKVTEKGKDVELRCDPISGHTALYWYRQSLGQGLEFLIYFQGNSAPDKSGLPSDRFSAERTGGSVSTLTIQRTQQEDSAVYLCASSGTASNQPQHFGDGTRLSIL.

V is TRBV9 and J is TRBJ2-2; 8 bases line up with TRBD1. J lost 8 bases, V lost 4 bases, and 7 bases had no gene match. The germline gives CDR1 SGDLS, CDR2 YYNGEE. The CDR3 sequence is 14 residues long. The CDR3 here is CASSRTGQFGELFF. The CDR3 region has the DNA TGTGCCAGCAGCCGGACAGGGCAATTTGGGGAGCTGTTTTTT. The variable domain in full, with the rest retrieved from reference TRBV9 and TRBJ2-2, is DSGVTQTPKHLITATGQRVTLRCSPRSGDLSVYWYQQSLDQGLQFLIQYYNGEERAKGNILERFSAQQFPDLHSELNLSSLELGDSALYFCASSRTGQFGELFFGEGSRLTVL.

V gene TRBV28 combines with J gene TRBJ1-1, with 7 bases aligning to TRBD1. The CDR3 is 15 residues long. With V trimmed by 5 bases and J by 4 bases, 10 bases remained unmatched. The V gene's germline CDR1 is MDHEN and CDR2 SYDVKM. CDR3 residues: CASSVGTAGSTEAFF. The CDR3 nucleotides read TGTGCCAGCAGTGTCGGGACAGCGGGCAGCACTGAAGCTTTCTTT.

The chain is built from TRBV5-6 and TRBJ1-1, with unresolved D. Trimming removed 3 bases from V and 4 bases from J, with 13 bases in between. Germline V gene sequence: CDR1 SGHDT, CDR2 YYEEEE. There are 14 residues in the CDR3. The chain's CDR3 is CASSSWTLSTEAFF. CDR3 in DNA: TGTGCCAGCAGCTCCTGGACGTTAAGCACTGAAGCTTTCTTT.